A selection of T cell receptor beta chains follows, all from one sample in a study of cytomegalovirus exposure and HLA in healthy donors. TCRdb's copy holds only in-frame clones and misses some; the assay was immunoSEQ multiplex PCR. The sample yields 150,000 to 190,000 clones, roughly four fifths seen once. The sample consisted of PBMCs. The receptors originated from a man aged 18 to 29 in good health and CMV-seronegative. Each CDR3 is given with its conserved first and last residue. The D gene is left open where the match is weak. The size of a clone is reported for some rows only, either as once, few or many, or as a class for expanded clones.

TGTGCTAGTGGTTTGGGGACACCTAACACCGGGGAGCTGTTTTTT,CASGLGTPNTGELFF,-,-,TRBJ2-2,TRBV12-5
TGTGCCAGCAGTGCTAGCGGGAGTCGTTACGAGCAGTACTTC,CASSASGSRYEQYF,TRBD2,-,TRBJ2-7,TRBV25-1
TGTTCCAGCAGCTTACGGCTAGCGGGGGATACGCAGTATTTT,CSSSLRLAGDTQYF,TRBD2,once,TRBJ2-3,TRBV7-9
TGTGCCAGCAGCTTGGTTAGCGGGAGTGCAGATACGCAGTATTTT,CASSLVSGSADTQYF,TRBD2,once,TRBJ2-3,TRBV5-6
TGTGCCAGCAACCCCGCGGGGGGGAATGAAGCTTTCTTT,CASNPAGGNEAFF,-,-,TRBJ1-1,TRBV28
TGCAGCGTTGGTAATAGCGGGAACGAGCAGTACTTC,CSVGNSGNEQYF,TRBD2,-,TRBJ2-7,TRBV29-1
TGCGCCAGCAGCCAAGATAGCCTAGCGGGTACTAGCACAGATACGCAGTATTTT,CASSQDSLAGTSTDTQYF,TRBD2,-,TRBJ2-3,TRBV4-3
TGCGCCAGCAGCTTGCAGGAGGCCACAGATACGCAGTATTTT,CASSLQEATDTQYF,-,-,TRBJ2-3,TRBV5-1
TGTGCCATCAGTGGACCCGGGTCTGAGAACACTGAAGCTTTCTTT,CAISGPGSENTEAFF,-,-,TRBJ1-1,TRBV10-3
TGTGCCAGCAGTTTATGGGCCAGGGGGGAGACCCAGTACTTC,CASSLWARGETQYF,TRBD1,few,TRBJ2-5,TRBV27
TGTGCCAGCAGCTTAGGCCGGACAGGGGAAGACGAGCAGTACTTC,CASSLGRTGEDEQYF,TRBD1,-,TRBJ2-7,TRBV11-3
TGTGCCAGCAGCTTAGGGGAGGGGACTAGCGGGAGCACAGATACGCAGTATTTT,CASSLGEGTSGSTDTQYF,TRBD2,-,TRBJ2-3,TRBV7-9
TGTGCCAGCAGTTACAGCGGTAGCACAGATACGCAGTATTTT,CASSYSGSTDTQYF,-,-,TRBJ2-3,TRBV6-6
TGTGCCAGCAGCTTAGTAGGGACTAGCTCCTACGAGCAGTACTTC,CASSLVGTSSYEQYF,TRBD2,-,TRBJ2-7,TRBV7-2
TGTGCCAGCTCCCGGGGCGGGGGGAATCTGAACACTGAAGCTTTCTTT,CASSRGGGNLNTEAFF,-,-,TRBJ1-1,TRBV18
TGTGCCAGCAGCTTCGGTGGCAATGAGCAGTTCTTC,CASSFGGNEQFF,-,-,TRBJ2-1,TRBV5-6
TGTGCCAGCAGCTTAGAATCGTGGAGTGCTATCGGGGAGCAGTTCTTC,CASSLESWSAIGEQFF,-,-,TRBJ2-1,TRBV7-2
TGCGCCAGCAGCTGGCGGACAGGGGACACCGGGGAGCTGTTTTTT,CASSWRTGDTGELFF,TRBD1,-,TRBJ2-2,TRBV5-1
TGTGCCAGCAGTGAGCGGGAGGCCCCCTACGAGCAGTACTTC,CASSEREAPYEQYF,TRBD2,-,TRBJ2-7,TRBV6-1
TGTGCCAGCAGTGAAGCGCTTCGTCCCCGCGGCAACACCATATATTTT,CASSEALRPRGNTIYF,-,-,TRBJ1-3,TRBV2
TGTGCCAGCAGCCCGAGGACAGGGAGGATCGAGCAGCACTTC,CASSPRTGRIEQHF,TRBD1,-,TRBJ2-7,TRBV7-8
TGTGCCAGCGGTGTAGGCAGGGGGCTTGACGAGCAGTACTTC,CASGVGRGLDEQYF,TRBD1,-,TRBJ2-7,TRBV6-5
TGTGCCAGCAGTTCGACGCTAGCGGGTGAGCAGTTCTTC,CASSSTLAGEQFF,TRBD2,once,TRBJ2-1,TRBV27
TGTGCCAGCAGCCGGTACCAAGAGACCCAGTACTTC,CASSRYQETQYF,-,-,TRBJ2-5,TRBV6-5
TGTGCCAGCAGTGCCCTAAGCGGGAGAGGGGCAGATACGCAGTATTTT,CASSALSGRGADTQYF,TRBD2,-,TRBJ2-3,TRBV6-4
TGTGCCAGCAGCGCCCACCCCGGCCCGGGGACTAATGAAAAACTGTTTTTT,CASSAHPGPGTNEKLFF,-,-,TRBJ1-4,TRBV9
TGTGCCACCGTAGCGGGAGCGGGCTACAATGAGCAGTTCTTC,CATVAGAGYNEQFF,TRBD2,-,TRBJ2-1,TRBV2
TGCGCCAGCAGCCCGGGAAGGACCCGAAACACCGGGGAGCTGTTTTTT,CASSPGRTRNTGELFF,-,-,TRBJ2-2,TRBV5-1
TGTGCCAGCAGCCTAGGACAGCCTCCTGGATACACCATATATTTT,CASSLGQPPGYTIYF,-,-,TRBJ1-3,TRBV7-2
TGTGCCAGCAGTTTAACCGGACTAGCGGCCTACAATGAGCAGTTCTTC,CASSLTGLAAYNEQFF,TRBD2,-,TRBJ2-1,TRBV27
TGTGCCAGCAGTTTAAGGACAGGGGGGGATGAGCAGTTCTTC,CASSLRTGGDEQFF,TRBD1,-,TRBJ2-1,TRBV28
TGTGCCAGCAGCGCTGGGACTAGCGGATGGGGCACAGATACGCAGTATTTT,CASSAGTSGWGTDTQYF,TRBD2,-,TRBJ2-3,TRBV9
TGCGCCAGCAGCCCGCGGGGTCAGAACTACGAGCAGTACTTC,CASSPRGQNYEQYF,-,-,TRBJ2-7,TRBV5-1
TGTGCCAGCAGTTCCGGGACAGGGGGAAGCACCCGTCAGTATTTT,CASSSGTGGSTRQYF,TRBD1,once,TRBJ2-3,TRBV27
TGTGCCAGTAGTATTAGCCTTAATGAAAAACTGTTTTTT,CASSISLNEKLFF,-,-,TRBJ1-4,TRBV19
TGTGCCAGCAGTCTTGTAGAGTTT,CASSLVEF,-,-,TRBJ1-1,TRBV6-1
TGTGCCAGCAGCTTCCCGGACATTCTAGAGGGCTACACCTTC,CASSFPDILEGYTF,-,few,TRBJ1-2,TRBV11-2
TGCGCCAGCAGCGCCCCTAGCGCGGCCCACACAGATACGCAGTATTTT,CASSAPSAAHTDTQYF,-,-,TRBJ2-3,TRBV5-1
TGTGCCAGCAGCTTAGGCGCGGGAGGGCCGGGGAATGAGCAGTTCTTC,CASSLGAGGPGNEQFF,TRBD2,-,TRBJ2-1,TRBV13
TGTGCCAGCAGCTCCCCGGTTCCATCGAACACCGGGGAGCTGTTTTTT,CASSSPVPSNTGELFF,-,few,TRBJ2-2,TRBV5-4
TGTGCCAGCTCACCCGGGACAGGTTTGAACACTGAAGCTTTCTTT,CASSPGTGLNTEAFF,TRBD1,-,TRBJ1-1,TRBV18
TGTGCCAGCAGTGCTGGACAGGGGGCCGCCGGGGAGCTGTTTTTT,CASSAGQGAAGELFF,TRBD1,-,TRBJ2-2,TRBV6-1
TGTGCCAGCAGCTTATCCACAGGGATCTACGAGCAGTACTTC,CASSLSTGIYEQYF,-,-,TRBJ2-7,TRBV7-2
TGTGCCAGCACCAAAGGCGGGCAGTCACACCCGTTCTTC,CASTKGGQSHPFF,-,-,TRBJ2-1,TRBV7-2
TGTGCCAGCAGTGACGGTGGACAGGGGTCCTACAATGAGCAGTTCTTC,CASSDGGQGSYNEQFF,TRBD1,few,TRBJ2-1,TRBV6-4
TGTGCCAGCAGCCATTTCTACGAGCAGTACTTC,CASSHFYEQYF,-,-,TRBJ2-7,TRBV7-2